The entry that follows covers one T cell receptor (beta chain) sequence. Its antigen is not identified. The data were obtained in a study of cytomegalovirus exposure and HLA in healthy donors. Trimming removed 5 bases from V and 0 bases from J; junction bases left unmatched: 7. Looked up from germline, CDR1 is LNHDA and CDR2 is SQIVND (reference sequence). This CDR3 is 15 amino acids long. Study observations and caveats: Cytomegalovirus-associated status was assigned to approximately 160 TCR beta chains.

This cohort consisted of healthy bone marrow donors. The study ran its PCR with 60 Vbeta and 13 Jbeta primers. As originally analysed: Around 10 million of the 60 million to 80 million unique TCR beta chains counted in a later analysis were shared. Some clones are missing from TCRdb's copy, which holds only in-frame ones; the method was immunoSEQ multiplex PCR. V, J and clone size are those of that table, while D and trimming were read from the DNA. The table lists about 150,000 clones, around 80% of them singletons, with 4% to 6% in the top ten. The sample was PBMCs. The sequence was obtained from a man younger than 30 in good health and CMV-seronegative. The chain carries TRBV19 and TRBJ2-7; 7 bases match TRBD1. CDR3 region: CASSPSGGFSYEQYF. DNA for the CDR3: TGTGCCAGTAGTCCCTCAGGGGGATTCTCCTACGAGCAGTACTTC.